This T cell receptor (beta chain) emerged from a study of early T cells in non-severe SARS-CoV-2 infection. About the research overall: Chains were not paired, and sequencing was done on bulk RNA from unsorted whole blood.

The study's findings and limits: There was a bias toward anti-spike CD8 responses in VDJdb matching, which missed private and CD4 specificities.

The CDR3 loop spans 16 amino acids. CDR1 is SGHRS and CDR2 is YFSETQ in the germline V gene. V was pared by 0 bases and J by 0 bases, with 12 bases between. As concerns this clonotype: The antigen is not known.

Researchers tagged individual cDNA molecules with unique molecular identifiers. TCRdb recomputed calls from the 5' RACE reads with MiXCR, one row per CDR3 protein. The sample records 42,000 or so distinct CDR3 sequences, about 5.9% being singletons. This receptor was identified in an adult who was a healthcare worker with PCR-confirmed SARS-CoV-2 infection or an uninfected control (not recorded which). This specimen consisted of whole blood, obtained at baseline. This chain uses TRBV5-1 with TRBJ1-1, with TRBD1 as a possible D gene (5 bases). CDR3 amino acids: CASSLESRQMNTEAFF. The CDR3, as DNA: TGCGCCAGCAGCTTGGAGTCCAGACAGATGAACACTGAAGCTTTCTTT.